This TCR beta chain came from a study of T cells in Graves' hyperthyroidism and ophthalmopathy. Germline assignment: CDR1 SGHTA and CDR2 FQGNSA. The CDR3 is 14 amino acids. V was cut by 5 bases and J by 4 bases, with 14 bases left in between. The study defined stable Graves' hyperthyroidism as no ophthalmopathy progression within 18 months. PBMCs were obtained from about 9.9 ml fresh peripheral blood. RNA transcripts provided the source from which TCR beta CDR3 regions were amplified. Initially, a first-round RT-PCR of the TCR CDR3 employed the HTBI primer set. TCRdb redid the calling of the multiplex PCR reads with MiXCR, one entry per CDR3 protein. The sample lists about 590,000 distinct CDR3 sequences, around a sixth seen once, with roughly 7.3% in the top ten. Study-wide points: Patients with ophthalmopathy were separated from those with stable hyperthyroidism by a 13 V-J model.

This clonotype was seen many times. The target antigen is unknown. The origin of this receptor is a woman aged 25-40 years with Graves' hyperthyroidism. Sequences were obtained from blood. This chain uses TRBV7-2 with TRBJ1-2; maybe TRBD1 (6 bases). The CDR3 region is CASSMDSPLYGYTF. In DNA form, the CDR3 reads TGTGCCAGCAGCATGGACAGCCCCCTCTATGGCTACACCTTC.